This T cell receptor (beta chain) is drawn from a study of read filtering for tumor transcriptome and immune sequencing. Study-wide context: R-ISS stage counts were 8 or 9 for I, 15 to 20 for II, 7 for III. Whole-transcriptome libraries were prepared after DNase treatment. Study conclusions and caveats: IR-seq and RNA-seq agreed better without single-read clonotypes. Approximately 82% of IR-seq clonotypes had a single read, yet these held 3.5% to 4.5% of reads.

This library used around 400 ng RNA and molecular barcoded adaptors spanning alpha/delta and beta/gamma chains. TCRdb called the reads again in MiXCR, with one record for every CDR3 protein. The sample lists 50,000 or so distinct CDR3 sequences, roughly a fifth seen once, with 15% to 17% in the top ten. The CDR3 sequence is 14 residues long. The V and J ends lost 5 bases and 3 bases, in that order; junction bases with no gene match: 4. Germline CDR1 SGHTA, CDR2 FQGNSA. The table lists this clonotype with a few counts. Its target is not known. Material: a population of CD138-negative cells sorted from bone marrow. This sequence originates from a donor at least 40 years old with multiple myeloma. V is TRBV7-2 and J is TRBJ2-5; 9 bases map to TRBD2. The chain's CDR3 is CASSRGGGEETQYF. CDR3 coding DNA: TGTGCCAGCAGCCGTGGCGGGGGGGAAGAGACCCAGTACTTC.